This T cell receptor beta chain was documented in a study of cytomegalovirus exposure and HLA in healthy donors. Details on this clone: Its antigen is still unknown. Other DNA variants within this sample encode the same CDR3.

Overall study findings and caveats: For most TCR sequences rarity was the rule, although some public TCRs occurred in many donors. As confirmed in vitro, a few CMV-associated chains were specific for CMV antigens. Researchers catalogued roughly 150 TCR beta chains as cytomegalovirus-associated.

Clones were sequenced by immunoSEQ multiplex PCR, and TCRdb holds only the in-frame ones, with some missing. The table lists approximately 150,000 clones, 87% of them singletons, with roughly 4.8% in the top ten. The V end lost 0 bases, the J end lost 0 bases, and 4 bases lay between the germline ends. The germline CDR1 and CDR2 sequences are SGHRS and YFSETQ. The length of the CDR3 is 13 residues. The rearrangement links TRBV5-1 to TRBJ2-7; D gene ambiguous. The specimen was PBMCs. The receptor comes from a man between 18 and 29 years old in good health and CMV-seropositive. The CDR3 is CASSLESSYEQYF. CDR3 DNA sequence: TGCGCCAGCAGCTTGGAGAGCTCCTACGAGCAGTACTTC.